This paragraph reports one T cell receptor (beta chain). CDR3 length: 14 amino acids. Trimming at V came to 3 bases and at J to 4 bases, leaving 6 bases not matched to a gene. Per germline, CDR1 KGHSH and CDR2 LQKENI. These data belong to a study of cytomegalovirus exposure and HLA in healthy donors. Primers for the PCR totalled 60 Vbeta and 13 Jbeta. TCRdb's copy holds only in-frame clones and misses some; the assay was immunoSEQ multiplex PCR. This repertoire includes around 70,000 clones. The sequencing sample was made of PBMCs. This clonotype was sampled from a woman aged 30 to 39 in good health and CMV-seronegative. The V and J genes are TRBV18 and TRBJ2-7, with TRBD1 matching over 7 bases. The CDR3 is CASSPRDRPYEQYF. The CDR3 DNA reads TGTGCCAGCTCACCCCGGGACAGACCATACGAGCAGTACTTC.